A single sample is the source of the 29 T cell receptor beta chains below, sequenced in a study of tumor and adjacent non-tumor tissue in lung cancer. RNA was extracted from bulk tissue without any cell sorting. More than 3 cm separated this lung sample from the edge of the tumor. A modified ARM-PCR protocol with three rounds of nested PCR amplified TCRbeta. Using its own MiXCR run on the multiplex PCR reads, TCRdb lists one record per CDR3 protein. The table includes some 97,000 distinct CDR3 sequences, less than 75% detected once. The sequenced sample was distant non-tumor lung tissue. These receptors were obtained from a man in his thirties or forties with non-small cell lung cancer.

Many counts were recorded for this clonotype. The chain employs TRBV6-5 and TRBJ1-6; perhaps TRBD1 as D (6 bases). Trimming left V 0 bases short and J 0 bases short, with 15 bases between. From germline, CDR1 is MNHEY and CDR2 SVGAGI. The CDR3 is 19 residues long. The CDR3: CASSYSPGLGGSYNSPLHF. The CDR3 bases are TGTGCCAGCAGTTACTCGCCTGGATTAGGGGGCTCCTATAATTCACCCCTCCACTTT.

A remark on this clonotype: Germline is not matched at one junction end, which may reflect a read error. This rearrangement joins TRBV6-5 to TRBJ2-2, with TRBD2 as a possible D gene (5 bases). The CDR3 sequence is 13 residues long. CDR1 MNHEY and CDR2 SVGAGI come from the germline V gene. CDR3 bases: TGTGCCAGCAGTTACGATAACACCTGGGAGCTGTTATTT. It encodes CASSYDNTWELLF.

As regards this clonotype: Because it lacks the conserved phenylalanine or tryptophan at the end, this CDR3 is likely a read error. This chain joins TRBV11-3 and TRBJ2-1; 7 nucleotides line up with TRBD2. The germline V gene has CDR1 SGHNT and CDR2 YENEEA. The CDR3 is 15 residues long. The CDR3 DNA follows: TGCGCCAGCAGCTCATTAGCGGGCCTGTACAATGAGCAGTTCATC. Encoded protein: CASSSLAGLYNEQFI.

This clonotype was detected many times. The genes are TRBV4-2 and TRBJ2-7; D unresolved. V lost 0 bases to trimming and J lost 2 bases, with 11 bases between them. The CDR3 is 15 amino acids. Germline V lookup: CDR1 LGHNA, CDR2 YNFKEQ. The CDR3 loop reads CASSQDASHTYEQYF. CDR3 bases: TGTGCCAGCAGCCAAGATGCCAGCCATACCTACGAGCAGTACTTC.

This clonotype showed up many times. This chain links TRBV20-1 with TRBJ2-3, with 7 bases identical to TRBD2. J lost 2 bases, V lost 5 bases, and 13 bases had no gene match. The V gene's germline CDR1 is DFQATT and CDR2 SNEGSKA (reference sequence). This CDR3 is 16 amino acids long. The CDR3 DNA sequence: TGCAGTGCTCTCGCGGGGGTGCCGTCGTACACAGATACGCAGTATTTT. It is translated as CSALAGVPSYTDTQYF.

A word on this clonotype: A clone one base away is much larger, so this may be a read error. The chain is built from TRBV30 and TRBJ2-1; tentative D call: TRBD2 (6 bases). The CDR3 consists of 12 residues. CDR1 is GTSNPN, CDR2 SVGIG, per germline (reference sequence). The CDR3 is CAWKDYSNGQFF. The CDR3 DNA reads TGTGCCTGGAAGGACTATTCCAATGGGCAGTTCTTC.

The CDR3 nucleotides are TGTGCCAGCAGTGTCGATAATCAGCCCCAGCATTTT. Translated: CASSVDNQPQHF. This rearrangement joins TRBV2 to TRBJ1-5, with D hard to call. The CDR3 runs 12 residues. V lost 4 bases and J 4 bases, leaving 5 bases between the germline ends. Germline-derived CDR1 and CDR2 are SNHLY and FYNNEI. Supplemented by reference TRBV2 and TRBJ1-5, the full variable domain reads EPEVTQTPSHQVTQMGQEVILRCVPISNHLYFYWYRQILGQKVEFLVSFYNNEISEKSEIFDDQFSVERPDGSNFTLKIRSTKLEDSAMYFCASSVDNQPQHFGDGTRLSIL.

A note on this clonotype: Because the CDR3 is missing its conserved closing phenylalanine or tryptophan, this is likely a read error. The chain's CDR3 is CASSLCGPGATLHI. CDR3 nucleotides: TGTGCCAGCAGTTTATGTGGGCCTGGGGCAACCCTCCACATT. The chain recombines TRBV12-3 or TRBV12-4 with TRBJ1-6; possible D gene TRBD1, 5 bases. V gave up 2 bases and J gave up 14 bases, with 16 bases separating them. The length of the CDR3 is 14 residues.

About this clonotype: The junction does not match germline at one end; this may be a read error. The V gene is TRBV6-2 or TRBV6-3, the J gene TRBJ2-5; D is undetermined. This CDR3 has 13 residues. The germline V gene encodes CDR1 MNHEY and CDR2 SVGEGT. This chain's CDR3 is CTSSYSGQETQHF. CDR3 bases: TGTACCAGCAGTTACTCCGGGCAAGAGACCCAGCACTTC.

The CDR3 bases are TGTGCCAGCAGCCCCGACAGGGAGGGGAGAAGGGAAAAACTGTTTTTT. Amino acids: CASSPDREGRREKLFF. This chain uses TRBV12-3 or TRBV12-4 with TRBJ1-4; 7 bases align to TRBD1. J was trimmed by 8 bases and V by 6 bases; bases with no gene match: 15. The CDR3 extends over 16 amino acids.

Comment on this clonotype: At one end the junction does not follow the germline gene, possibly because of a read error. The V gene is TRBV6-5, the J gene TRBJ1-2, with 7 bases that match TRBD1. Germline V gives CDR1 MNHEY, CDR2 SVGAGI. This CDR3 is built from 15 residues. The CDR3 nucleotides read TGCGCCAGCAGGGTACAGGGGACTACTGGCTATGGCTACACCTTC. The encoded protein is CASRVQGTTGYGYTF.

Concerning this clonotype itself: A single base separates this from a much larger clone, so it may be a read error. The CDR3 spells CASSPRDSGYEQYF. The CDR3 DNA sequence: TGCGCCAGCAGCCCCAGGGATTCAGGCTACGAGCAGTACTTC. The rearrangement joins TRBV4-1 to TRBJ2-7; D might be TRBD1 (5 bases). CDR1 MGHRA and CDR2 YSYEKL come from the germline V gene. V was cut by 4 bases and J by 3 bases, with 13 bases left in between. The CDR3 totals 14 residues.

CDR3 sequence: CAISEPFRVGHTEAFF. CDR3 coding DNA: TGTGCCATCAGTGAGCCATTCAGGGTTGGGCACACTGAAGCTTTCTTT. The chain is built from TRBV10-3 and TRBJ1-1; tentative D call: TRBD1 (5 bases). CDR1 is ENHRY, CDR2 SYGVKD, per germline. The CDR3 runs to 16 residues. V was shortened by 2 bases and J by 3 bases, with 16 bases between the two germline ends.

A word on this clonotype: Given the absence of the conserved phenylalanine or tryptophan at the CDR3 end, a read error is likely. The V call is TRBV29-1, the J call TRBJ2-2; tentative D call: TRBD1 (6 bases). The CDR3 extends over 15 amino acids. V was trimmed by 3 bases and J by 8 bases, leaving 19 bases between them. The germline gives CDR1 SQVTM, CDR2 ANQGSEA. CDR3 sequence (DNA): TGCAGCGTTGAGGTGGGACAAAGGGGCGCGGGGGAGCTGTTTCTT. This encodes CSVEVGQRGAGELFL.

Remarks on this clonotype: A read error is possible here, since a much larger clone lies one base away. Since the CDR3 does not end with the conserved phenylalanine or tryptophan, this likely comes from a read error. The chain couples TRBV5-6 to TRBJ2-1, with 13 bases lining up with TRBD2. V dropped 3 bases and J dropped 9; count of bases not matched to a gene: 9. CDR3 length: 16 residues. The germline V gene has CDR1 SGHDT and CDR2 YYEEEE. CDR3 DNA: TGTGCCAGCAGCTACCGGACTAGCGGGGGCCGAGGTGAGCAGTTCTCC. It specifies CASSYRTSGGRGEQFS.

As to this clonotype: A clone one base away is much larger, so this may be a read error. The J gene is TRBJ1-1, the V gene TRBV6-2 or TRBV6-3, with D hard to call. The V gene's germline CDR1 is MNHEY and CDR2 SVGEGT. CDR3 length: 13 amino acids. The CDR3 reads CASSSGENTGAFF. The CDR3 DNA reads TGTGCCAGCAGTTCCGGGGAGAACACTGGAGCTTTCTTT.

In the case of this clonotype: The junction departs from germline at one end; a sequencing error may be responsible. The chain employs TRBV11-2 and TRBJ2-3, with a weak D call TRBD2 (5 bases). The germline gives CDR1 SGHAT, CDR2 FQNNGV. CDR3 length equals 16 residues. CDR3 sequence reads: CDSSSRWGVDTDTQYF. The CDR3 DNA is TGTGACAGCAGCTCCCGATGGGGAGTGGACACAGATACGCAGTATTTT.

Of note for this clonotype: Germline and junction disagree at one end, which may indicate a read error. The chain carries TRBV12-3 or TRBV12-4 and TRBJ2-3; 8 bases align to TRBD1. This CDR3 comprises 15 residues. CDR3 in amino acids: CARSSDRVMADTQYF. The DNA for the CDR3 is TGCGCCAGAAGTTCGGACAGGGTAATGGCAGATACGCAGTATTTT.

In this sample, this clonotype turned up many times. The rearrangement joins TRBV20-1 to TRBJ1-6; D gene unclear. V was shortened by 7 bases and J by 5 bases, with 15 bases between the two germline ends. Germline V gene sequence: CDR1 DFQATT, CDR2 SNEGSKA (reference sequence). The CDR3 consists of 14 residues. The CDR3 bases are TGCAGTGGGCGAGCTGGGTACGATAATTCACCCCTCCACTTT. The encoded protein is CSGRAGYDNSPLHF.

At least ten counts were recorded for this clonotype. The chain carries TRBV10-3 and TRBJ1-2; TRBD1 matches at 10 bases. This CDR3 contains 14 residues. With V trimmed by 6 bases and J by 3 bases, 4 bases remained unmatched. The V gene's germline CDR1 is ENHRY and CDR2 SYGVKD. As DNA, the CDR3 is TGTGCCATCAGCGGGGGACAGGGGTACTATGGCTACACCTTC. This gives the protein CAISGGQGYYGYTF.

This clonotype was seen ten or more times. The chain uses TRBV11-2 and TRBJ2-1; D uncertain. V lost 6 bases to trimming and J lost 1 base, with 13 bases between them. The germline V gene has CDR1 SGHAT and CDR2 FQNNGV. This CDR3 is 15 amino acids long. CDR3 sequence reads: CASRAFRRSYNEQFF. The DNA for the CDR3 is TGTGCCAGCAGGGCTTTTCGGAGATCCTACAATGAGCAGTTCTTC.

A remark on this clonotype: Likely a read error: the CDR3 ends without its conserved phenylalanine or tryptophan. Written as DNA, the CDR3 is TGTGCCAGCATCCAAGAAAGGGACATCTACGAGCAGTACCTC. It yields the protein CASIQERDIYEQYL. The chain uses TRBV4-3 and TRBJ2-7; the D gene is possibly TRBD1 (6 bases). Germline V gene sequence: CDR1 LGHNA, CDR2 YSLEER. This CDR3 has 14 amino acids.

On this clonotype: A junction boundary mismatches the germline segment, possibly from a read error. V and J are TRBV6-6 and TRBJ1-5, with D unresolved. CDR3 length: 13 amino acids. CDR1 MNHNY and CDR2 SVGAGI come from the germline V gene (reference sequence). The DNA of the CDR3 is TGTGCCAGCACTTACTCGCTGGTTCAGCCCCCGCATTTT. It encodes CASTYSLVQPPHF.

Turning to this clonotype: An end of the junction differs from the germline gene, which may be a read error. The rearrangement joins TRBV29-1 to TRBJ2-7; D call uncertain. Germline values: CDR1 SQVTM, CDR2 ANQGSEA. The CDR3 runs 12 residues. In nucleotides, the CDR3 is TGCATCGTTGCCAGTGGCACCAACGAGCAGTACTTC. It translates to CIVASGTNEQYF.

Turning to this clonotype: A read error may produce the germline difference seen at one junction end. The rearrangement links TRBV11-2 to TRBJ2-3, with 13 nucleotides matching TRBD2. Germline CDR1 is SGHAT and CDR2 is FQNNGV. The CDR3 covers 15 residues. CDR3 coding DNA: TGTGTCAGCAGCTTACTAGCGGGGGGGCAGGGTACACAGTATTTT. Amino acid sequence: CVSSLLAGGQGTQYF. The whole variable domain, remainder taken from reference TRBV11-2 and TRBJ2-3, is EAGVAQSPRYKIIEKRQSVAFWCNPISGHATLYWYQQILGQGPKLLIQFQNNGVVDDSQLPKDRFSAERLKGVDSTLKIQPAKLEDSAVYLCVSSLLAGGQGTQYFGPGTRLTVL.

Comments on this clonotype: The junction and the germline gene differ at one end; a read error may be behind it. This chain links TRBV20-1 with TRBJ2-3; D possibly uses TRBD1 or TRBD2 (5 bases each). Germline V CDR1 and CDR2: DFQATT, SNEGSKA (reference sequence). The CDR3 is 12 amino acids. The CDR3 here is CSVVGRADTQYF. DNA of the CDR3: TGCAGTGTAGTGGGACGGGCAGATACTCAGTATTTT.

The chain links TRBV20-1 to TRBJ2-7, with 7 bases matching TRBD1. Trimming at V came to 7 bases and at J to 5 bases, leaving 17 bases not matched to a gene. This CDR3 is built from 15 residues. Looked up from germline, CDR1 is DFQATT and CDR2 is SNEGSKA (reference sequence). The CDR3 DNA sequence: TGCAGTGGTAACGGAGAGGGGGCGTTCGTCCACGAGCAGTACTTC. Translated, it gives CSGNGEGAFVHEQYF.

The CDR3 nucleotides read TGCGCCAGCAGCCGTTCTAGCGGGGGGGCTCCTTCCTACGAGCAGTACTTC. This translates into CASSRSSGGAPSYEQYF. This chain connects TRBV4-1 to TRBJ2-7; 12 nucleotides line up with TRBD2. The trim removed 4 bases at V and 1 base at J, leaving 8 bases unmatched. CDR3 length equals 17 residues. In germline, CDR1 is MGHRA, CDR2 YSYEKL.

V usage is TRBV12-3 or TRBV12-4 and J usage is TRBJ1-4; no firm D call. This CDR3 has 14 residues. Trimming stripped 8 bases from V and 10 bases from J, with 20 bases between. This CDR3 reads CASATPRSDGKLFF. CDR3 DNA sequence: TGTGCCAGCGCGACCCCGCGGTCGGATGGAAAACTGTTTTTT.